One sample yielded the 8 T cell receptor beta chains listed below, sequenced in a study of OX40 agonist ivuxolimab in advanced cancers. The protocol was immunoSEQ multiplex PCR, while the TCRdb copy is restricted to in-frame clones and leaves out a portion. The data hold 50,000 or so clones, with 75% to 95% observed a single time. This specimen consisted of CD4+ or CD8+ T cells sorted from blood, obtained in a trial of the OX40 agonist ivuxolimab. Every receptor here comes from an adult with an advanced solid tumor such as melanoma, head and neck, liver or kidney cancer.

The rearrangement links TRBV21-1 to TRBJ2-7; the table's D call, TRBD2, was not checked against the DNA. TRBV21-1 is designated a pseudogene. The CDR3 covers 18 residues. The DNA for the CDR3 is TGTGCCAGCAGCAAAGGGACTAGCGGGAGGGACAGCCCATACGAGCAGTACTTC. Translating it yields CASSKGTSGRDSPYEQYF.

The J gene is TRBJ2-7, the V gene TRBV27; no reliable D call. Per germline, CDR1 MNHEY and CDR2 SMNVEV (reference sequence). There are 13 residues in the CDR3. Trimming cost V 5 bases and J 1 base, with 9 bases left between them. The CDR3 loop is CASSVGSSYEQYF. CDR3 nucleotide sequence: TGTGCCAGCAGTGTGGGGTCGTCCTACGAGCAGTACTTC.

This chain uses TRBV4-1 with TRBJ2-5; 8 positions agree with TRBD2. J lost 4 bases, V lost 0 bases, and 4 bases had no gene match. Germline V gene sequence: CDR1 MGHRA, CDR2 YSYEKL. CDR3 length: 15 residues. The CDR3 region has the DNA TGCGCCAGCAGCCAAGAAGATCTAGCGGGAGAGACCCAGTACTTC. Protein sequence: CASSQEDLAGETQYF.

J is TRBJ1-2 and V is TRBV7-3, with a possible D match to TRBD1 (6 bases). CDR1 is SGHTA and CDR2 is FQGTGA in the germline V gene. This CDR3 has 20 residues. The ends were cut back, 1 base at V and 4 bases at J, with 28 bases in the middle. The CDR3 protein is CASSLNPPRGTTKGVYGYTF. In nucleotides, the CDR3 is TGTGCCAGCAGCTTAAATCCGCCGCGAGGCACAACCAAGGGGGTCTATGGCTACACCTTC.

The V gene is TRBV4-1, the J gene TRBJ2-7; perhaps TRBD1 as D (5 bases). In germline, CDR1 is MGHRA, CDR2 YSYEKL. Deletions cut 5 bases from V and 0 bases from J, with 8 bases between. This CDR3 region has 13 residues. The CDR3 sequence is CASSSDSSYEQYF. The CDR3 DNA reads TGCGCCAGCAGCTCTGACAGCTCCTACGAGCAGTACTTC.

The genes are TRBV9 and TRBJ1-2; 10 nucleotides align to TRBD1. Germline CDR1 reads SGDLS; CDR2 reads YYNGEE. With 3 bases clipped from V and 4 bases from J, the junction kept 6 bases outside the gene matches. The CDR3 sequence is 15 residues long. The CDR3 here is CASSAQGTGAYGYTF. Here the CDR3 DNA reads TGTGCCAGCAGCGCCCAGGGGACAGGGGCCTATGGCTACACCTTC.

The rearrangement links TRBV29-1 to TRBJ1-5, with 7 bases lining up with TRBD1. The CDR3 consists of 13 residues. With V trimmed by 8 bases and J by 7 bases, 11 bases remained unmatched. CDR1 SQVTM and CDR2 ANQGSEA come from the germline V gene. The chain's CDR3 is CSIVTGADQPQHF. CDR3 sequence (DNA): TGCAGCATAGTCACAGGGGCGGACCAGCCCCAGCATTTT.

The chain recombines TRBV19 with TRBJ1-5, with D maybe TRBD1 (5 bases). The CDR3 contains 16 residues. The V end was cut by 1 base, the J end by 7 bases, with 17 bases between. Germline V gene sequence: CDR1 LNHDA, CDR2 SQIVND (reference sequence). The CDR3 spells CASSIVGEGRGQPQHF. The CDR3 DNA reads TGTGCCAGTAGTATAGTGGGGGAGGGGAGAGGCCAGCCCCAGCATTTT. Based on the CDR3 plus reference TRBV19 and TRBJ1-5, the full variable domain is DGGITQSPKYLFRKEGQNVTLSCEQNLNHDAMYWYRQDPGQGLRLIYYSQIVNDFQKGDIAEGYSVSREKKESFPLTVTSAQKNPTAFYLCASSIVGEGRGQPQHFGDGTRLSIL.